The 15 T cell receptor beta chains presented below share a single source sample, sequenced in a study of post-analysis software for immune sequencing data. Notes on the study in general: In patients, TRBV5-6, TRBV5-1 and TRBV20-1 belonged to five or six TRBV segments found more frequently than in controls.

Antigen specificity for these receptors is unknown. cDNA libraries for TCR beta contained unique molecular identifiers. TCRdb ran MiXCR on the PCR reads and lists one entry per CDR3 protein. The sample lists around 700,000 distinct CDR3 sequences, 55% to 70% occurring once. Sequenced input: blood. The receptors here all came from a girl aged 2-10 years with multiple sclerosis.

The genes are TRBV29-1 and TRBJ2-3; 9 nucleotides align to TRBD2. V gave up 4 bases and J gave up 0 bases; unmatched junction bases: 8. CDR3 length: 16 residues. Germline V lookup: CDR1 SQVTM, CDR2 ANQGSEA. The CDR3 nucleotides are TGCAGCGTTGCGCCAGCGGGGGGCTCTAGCACAGATACGCAGTATTTT. As protein: CSVAPAGGSSTDTQYF.

This rearrangement joins TRBV5-8 to TRBJ2-5; 8 positions match TRBD1. The junction had 16 bases not matched to a gene; V was cut back by 4 bases and J by 5 bases. This CDR3 comprises 17 residues. Germline V lookup: CDR1 SGHTS, CDR2 YDEGEE. For the CDR3, the DNA is TGTGCCAGCAGCCGACCTGCCTCGCAGGGGGCCGAGGAGACCCAGTACTTC. Its translation: CASSRPASQGAEETQYF.

This clonotype was observed a handful of times. The rearrangement uses TRBV2 and TRBJ2-3, with D perhaps TRBD1 or TRBD2 (5 bases each). CDR3 length: 14 residues. Trimming stripped 3 bases from V and 1 base from J, with 8 bases between. Germline values: CDR1 SNHLY, CDR2 FYNNEI. CDR3 in DNA: TGTGCCAGCAGTGATGGGGGTGGCACAGATACGCAGTATTTT. Protein product: CASSDGGGTDTQYF.

This clonotype was counted once. V and J are TRBV28 and TRBJ1-5; TRBD1 aligns across 8 bases. From germline, CDR1 is MDHEN and CDR2 SYDVKM. Trimming at V came to 0 bases and at J to 4 bases, leaving 8 bases not matched to a gene. This CDR3 comprises 17 residues. CDR3: CASSLWRVTGVNQPQHF. The CDR3, as DNA: TGTGCCAGCAGTTTATGGCGCGTGACAGGGGTGAATCAGCCCCAGCATTTT.

The rearrangement links TRBV29-1 to TRBJ2-7; a weak D match, TRBD2 (5 bases). There are 12 residues in the CDR3. CDR1 is SQVTM and CDR2 is ANQGSEA in the germline V gene. Trimming left V 6 bases short and J 6 bases short, with 15 bases between. The CDR3 nucleotides are TGCAGCGTGGGCACGGTCAGCGGCGAGCAGTACTTC. Translation gives CSVGTVSGEQYF.

This clonotype was picked up a small number of times. The chain employs TRBV29-1 and TRBJ2-4; a possible D gene is TRBD1 (6 bases). The CDR3 has 11 amino acids. Trimming left V 3 bases short and J 8 bases short, with 8 bases between. Germline-derived CDR1 and CDR2 are SQVTM and ANQGSEA. The CDR3 nucleotides read TGCAGCGTTGAGTCAGGGGACATTCAGTACTTC. Its translation: CSVESGDIQYF.

V usage is TRBV5-1 and J usage is TRBJ2-3; possible D gene TRBD2, 6 bases. The CDR3 has 14 residues. Germline V lookup: CDR1 SGHRS, CDR2 YFSETQ. V was trimmed by 5 bases and J by 2 bases, leaving 12 bases between them. The CDR3 here is CASRLATATDTQYF. The CDR3 bases are TGCGCCAGCAGGCTAGCGACCGCCACAGATACGCAGTATTTT.

V and J are TRBV5-1 and TRBJ2-1; weak D call: TRBD1 (7 bases). The CDR3 covers 16 residues. The ends were cut back, 1 base at V and 3 bases at J, with 14 bases in the middle. CDR1 is SGHRS, CDR2 YFSETQ, per germline. The CDR3 DNA reads as TGCGCCAGCAGCTTGTTCTCCAGGGGGGACTACAATGAGCAGTTCTTC. Its protein is CASSLFSRGDYNEQFF.

The count of this clonotype is one. This chain connects TRBV20-1 to TRBJ1-1; no reliable D call. The CDR3 has 13 amino acids. Trimming stripped 5 bases from V and 0 bases from J, with 10 bases between. In germline, CDR1 is DFQATT, CDR2 SNEGSKA (reference sequence). CDR3 nucleotide sequence: TGCAGTGCTGAGGAGCTTATGAACACTGAAGCTTTCTTT. It yields the protein CSAEELMNTEAFF.

The chain is built from TRBV10-3 and TRBJ2-3; 7 nucleotides agree with TRBD2. The CDR3 is 15 residues long. CDR1 is ENHRY and CDR2 is SYGVKD in the germline V gene. Unmatched junction bases numbered 3, after V lost 0 bases and J lost 3 bases. CDR3 protein: CAISESISGTDTQYF. For the CDR3, the DNA is TGTGCCATCAGTGAGTCGATTAGCGGGACAGATACGCAGTATTTT.

This clonotype was counted a few times. V usage is TRBV12-3 or TRBV12-4 and J usage is TRBJ2-3; tentative D call: TRBD1 (5 bases). The CDR3 sequence is 14 residues long. Deletions cut 4 bases from V and 0 bases from J, with 8 bases between. The CDR3 nucleotides are TGTGCCAGCAGTTACAGGCTTAGCACAGATACGCAGTATTTT. Translated, it gives CASSYRLSTDTQYF.

The chain combines TRBV29-1 with TRBJ2-2; the D gene is possibly TRBD2 (5 bases). The germline gives CDR1 SQVTM, CDR2 ANQGSEA. The CDR3 length is 13 residues. V lost 3 bases and J lost 3, with 8 bases in between. The CDR3, as DNA: TGCAGCGTTGATGAGGGTCACACCGGGGAGCTGTTTTTT. Protein: CSVDEGHTGELFF.

This clonotype was counted only a few times. The chain combines TRBV11-2 with TRBJ2-7, with TRBD2 as a possible D gene (5 bases). Germline loops: CDR1 SGHAT, CDR2 FQNNGV. V lost 5 bases and J lost 0, with 11 bases in between. This CDR3 comprises 14 residues. CDR3 bases: TGTGCCAGCAGCGTCTCTCTAGCCTCCTACGAGCAGTACTTC. Translation: CASSVSLASYEQYF.

There are a few counts of this clonotype. V gene TRBV15 combines with J gene TRBJ2-1, with TRBD2 matching 8 bases. Germline values: CDR1 LNHNV, CDR2 YYDKDF (reference sequence). CDR3 length: 17 amino acids. The V gene end was trimmed by 3 bases and the J gene end by 9 bases; junction bases not matched to a gene: 16. CDR3 region: CATSRTPRSGSGGEQFF. The CDR3 nucleotides read TGTGCCACCAGCAGGACCCCTAGGAGCGGGAGTGGCGGTGAGCAGTTCTTC.

This rearrangement joins TRBV4-2 to TRBJ2-4, with a weak D call TRBD2 (7 bases). The germline CDR1 and CDR2 sequences are LGHNA and YNFKEQ. V dropped 1 base and J dropped 6 bases, with 22 bases sitting between them. The CDR3 extends over 18 amino acids. The CDR3 reads CASSQGVGRGQGVNIQYF. CDR3 coding DNA: TGTGCCAGCAGCCAAGGGGTAGGGCGGGGGCAAGGTGTAAACATTCAGTACTTC.